The T cell receptor (beta chain) described here comes from a study of T cell changes during pregnancy in multiple sclerosis. The repertoire was sequenced with immunoSEQ multiplex PCR; TCRdb's copy has only in-frame clones and lacks some. Of about 100,000 clones detected, roughly 90% appear once; the ten largest clones hold 3% to 3.5%. With 10 bases removed from V and 0 bases from J, the gap between germline ends came to 15 bases. CDR3 length: 14 amino acids. Germline loops: CDR1 MNHNS, CDR2 SASEGT. The source was peripheral blood, collected after pregnancy. This TCR came from a female donor with multiple sclerosis, enrolled in a pregnancy study. The genes are TRBV6-1 and TRBJ1-2; D uncertain. The chain's CDR3 is CATGNGSPNYGYTF. CDR3 nucleotide sequence: TGTGCCACCGGGAACGGCAGTCCTAACTATGGCTACACCTTC.